Listed here is a single TCR beta chain. CD45RO-negative, CCR7-selected cells formed the naive CD8 fraction, which excluded terminally differentiated effector memory CD45RA+ cells. This sample was included in a study of shared clonotypes between healthy human individuals. Once extracted for a subset, genomic DNA was divided evenly among several immunoSEQ plates. Clones were sequenced by immunoSEQ multiplex PCR, and TCRdb holds only the in-frame ones, with some missing. The sample lists 1.5 million to 2.5 million clones; about 95% were seen once. The CDR3 is 14 residues long. Germline V lookup: CDR1 WSHSY, CDR2 SAAADI. Germline trimming cut 6 bases from V and 5 bases from J; bases unmatched to any gene: 2.

This chain connects TRBV10-2 to TRBJ2-3; 13 nucleotides agree with TRBD2. The source of this sequence is a man in his late teens or twenties in good health. Material: naive CD8+ T cells sorted from blood. For the CDR3, the DNA is TGCGCCAGCAGCGGACTAGCGGGAGAAGATACGCAGTATTTT. It codes for CASSGLAGEDTQYF.